One and the same sample provided the 30 T cell receptor beta chains below, sequenced in a study of technical replicates of blood from several donors. Measured with immunoSEQ multiplex PCR; TCRdb has only the in-frame clones, and not every one. The sample lists about 79,000 clones; more than 85% were seen once. Sequencing used T cells isolated from PBMCs. The receptor set was obtained from a human donor in good health. Some clones in this sample may be carry-over from other donors' samples.

Here the CDR3 reads CASSFVRQGFSNSPLHF. CDR3 sequence (DNA): TGTGCCAGCAGCTTTGTCCGACAGGGGTTTAGCAATTCACCCCTCCACTTT. The chain joins TRBV7-9 to TRBJ1-6; 8 positions agree with TRBD1. V lost 3 bases and J lost 7; bases outside the gene matches: 11. This CDR3 comprises 17 residues. Germline CDR1 and CDR2: SEHNR and FQNEAQ (reference sequence).

The V and J genes are TRBV9 and TRBJ2-7; D might be TRBD2 (6 bases). CDR3 length equals 13 residues. Germline V gene data show CDR1 as SGDLS and CDR2 as YYNGEE. V was pared by 3 bases and J by 2 bases, with 9 bases between. The CDR3 DNA is TGTGCCAGCAGCGCAACGGGGGCCTACGAGCAGTACTTC. As protein: CASSATGAYEQYF.

This sequence joins TRBV5-5 and TRBJ2-7; 8 bases are shared with TRBD2. CDR3 size: 14 residues. Germline CDR1 is SGHKS and CDR2 is YYEKEE (reference sequence). With V trimmed by 4 bases and J by 5 bases, 8 bases remained unmatched. The CDR3 DNA reads TGTGCCAGCAGCCCCCCGGGACTAGTAAACGAGCAGTACTTC. It codes for CASSPPGLVNEQYF. Full variable domain (rest looked up from reference TRBV5-5 and TRBJ2-7): DAGVTQSPTHLIKTRGQQVTLRCSPISGHKSVSWYQQVLGQGPQFIFQYYEKEERGRGNFPDRFSARQFPNYSSELNVNALLLGDSALYLCASSPPGLVNEQYFGPGTRLTVT.

The CDR3 protein is CASSAGFYSNQPQHF. The CDR3 DNA follows: TGTGCCAGCAGTGCAGGGTTTTATAGCAATCAGCCCCAGCATTTT. The chain has TRBV2 and TRBJ1-5; tentatively, D is TRBD1 (5 bases). The germline gives CDR1 SNHLY, CDR2 FYNNEI. Trimming removed 4 bases from V and 0 bases from J, with 10 bases in between. The CDR3 runs 15 residues.

V usage is TRBV19 and J usage is TRBJ2-1; 7 nucleotides agree with TRBD2. Trimming took 7 bases from V and 5 from J; bases not matched to a gene: 14. The CDR3 contains 16 residues. Germline CDR1 is LNHDA and CDR2 is SQIVND (reference sequence). The CDR3 loop is CASKRWEGQGHNEQFF. The CDR3 DNA is TGTGCCAGTAAAAGGTGGGAGGGCCAGGGACACAATGAGCAGTTCTTC.

Turning to this clone: This CDR3 is also generated by other DNA sequences in the sample. The rearrangement joins TRBV19 to TRBJ1-2, with 7 nucleotides matching TRBD1. The V segment lost 5 bases and the J segment 8 bases; nucleotides outside the gene matches: 8. The CDR3 totals 13 residues. Germline V CDR1 and CDR2: LNHDA, SQIVND (reference sequence). CDR3 coding DNA: TGTGCCAGTAGTGTTAACAGGGGAAGCGGCTACACCTTC. Protein sequence: CASSVNRGSGYTF.

The chain joins TRBV7-9 to TRBJ2-1, with 9 nucleotides matching TRBD2. Unmatched junction bases numbered 12, after V lost 2 bases and J lost 7 bases. This CDR3 spans 17 amino acids. Per the germline V gene, CDR1 is SEHNR and CDR2 is FQNEAQ (reference sequence). The CDR3 nucleotides are TGTGCCAGCAGCTTACTTCCTAGCGGGGTGTCTTCTAATGAGCAGTTCTTC. This gives the protein CASSLLPSGVSSNEQFF.

This clone was counted a few times. The chain couples TRBV11-2 to TRBJ2-2, with TRBD2 matching over 11 bases. This CDR3 spans 14 amino acids. V shed 6 bases and J 7 bases; nucleotides not matched to a gene: 4. Germline loops: CDR1 SGHAT, CDR2 FQNNGV. The CDR3 sequence: CASRLAGEFGELFF. DNA for the CDR3: TGTGCCAGCAGACTAGCGGGAGAATTCGGGGAGCTGTTTTTT.

This chain links TRBV6-5 with TRBJ2-2; D is ambiguous. The CDR3 is made up of 14 amino acids. CDR1 is MNHEY, CDR2 SVGAGI, per germline. The V and J ends lost 0 bases and 5 bases respectively, with 7 bases between them. The CDR3 bases are TGTGCCAGCAGTTACTCCGCGGTGACCGGGGAGCTGTTTTTT. It is translated as CASSYSAVTGELFF.

The chain is built from TRBV19 and TRBJ2-2; TRBD2 matches at 11 bases. The CDR3 covers 16 residues. With V trimmed by 6 bases and J by 5 bases, 8 bases remained unmatched. Germline V gene sequence: CDR1 LNHDA, CDR2 SQIVND (reference sequence). The CDR3 nucleotides are TGTGCCAGTAGCCGGATTACTAGCGGGGGTACCGGGGAGCTGTTTTTT. Encoded protein: CASSRITSGGTGELFF.

The V call is TRBV19, the J call TRBJ1-1, with 9 nucleotides matching TRBD1. V lost 1 base to trimming and J lost 5 bases; unmatched junction nucleotides: 8. This CDR3 has 16 amino acids. The germline gives CDR1 LNHDA, CDR2 SQIVND (reference sequence). CDR3 nucleotide sequence: TGTGCCAGTAGTATAGGGTCCGAGACAGGGGGAACTGAAGCTTTCTTT. Its protein is CASSIGSETGGTEAFF.

The chain is built from TRBV4-3 and TRBJ2-3, with 11 bases fitting TRBD2. Looked up from germline, CDR1 is LGHNA and CDR2 is YSLEER. This CDR3 contains 19 residues. Losses at the gene ends were 0 bases for V and 8 bases for J; bases not matched to a gene: 16. In DNA form, the CDR3 reads TGCGCCAGCAGCCAAGATCTCATATCGACTAGCGGGAACATACGTACGCAGTATTTT. Translation: CASSQDLISTSGNIRTQYF.

The table lists this clone with a count of one. V and J are TRBV7-3 and TRBJ2-1, with 9 bases that match TRBD2. Germline CDR1 reads SGHTA; CDR2 reads FQGTGA. The CDR3 spans 15 residues. V shed 2 bases, J shed 5 bases, and the junction held 4 bases outside the gene matches. CDR3 protein: CASSLSPSGNNEQFF. The CDR3 nucleotides read TGTGCCAGCAGCTTATCGCCTAGCGGGAACAATGAGCAGTTCTTC.

As concerns this clone: Within the sample, other DNA sequences also encode this same CDR3. The chain has TRBV9 and TRBJ2-1, with TRBD2 matching 8 bases. The ends lost 3 bases at V and 0 bases at J; junction bases unmatched: 2. The CDR3 runs to 15 residues. Per the germline V gene, CDR1 is SGDLS and CDR2 is YYNGEE. Here the CDR3 reads CASSASGSSYNEQFF. CDR3 DNA: TGTGCCAGCAGCGCCAGCGGGAGCTCCTACAATGAGCAGTTCTTC.

The chain carries TRBV6-5 and TRBJ2-2, with a weak D call TRBD2 (5 bases). V was shortened by 8 bases and J by 3 bases, with 7 bases between the two germline ends. Germline V gives CDR1 MNHEY, CDR2 SVGAGI. The CDR3 is made up of 12 amino acids. The CDR3 here is CASSGDTGELFF. CDR3 nucleotides: TGTGCCAGCTCCGGGGACACCGGGGAGCTGTTTTTT.

The rearrangement uses TRBV25-1 and TRBJ1-1; weak D call: TRBD1 (5 bases). CDR1 and CDR2 from the germline V gene are MGHDK and SYGVNS. The CDR3 runs to 11 residues. The V end was cut by 6 bases, the J end by 11 bases, with 13 bases between. CDR3 nucleotide sequence: TGTGCCAGCAGGGGGGGGTCGGTTGCTTTCTTT. Its translation is CASRGGSVAFF.

The chain uses TRBV15 and TRBJ1-4, with no clear D. Germline loops: CDR1 LNHNV, CDR2 YYDKDF (reference sequence). Deletions cut 0 bases from V and 8 bases from J, with 7 bases between. The CDR3 loop spans 13 amino acids. The CDR3 is CATSRDPGEKLFF. CDR3 DNA: TGTGCCACCAGCAGAGATCCGGGGGAAAAACTGTTTTTT. The variable domain in full, with the rest retrieved from reference TRBV15 and TRBJ1-4, is DAMVIQNPRYQVTQFGKPVTLSCSQTLNHNVMYWYQQKSSQAPKLLFHYYDKDFNNEADTPDNFQSRRPNTSFCFLDIRSPGLGDTAMYLCATSRDPGEKLFFGSGTQLSVL.

This chain links TRBV2 with TRBJ1-5; 9 bases match TRBD1. After removal of 0 bases from V and 6 bases from J, the junction contained 21 bases not matched to a gene. Looked up from germline, CDR1 is SNHLY and CDR2 is FYNNEI. The CDR3 length is 21 residues. CDR3 residues: CASSEALRWTGRDRVGQPQHF. In DNA form, the CDR3 reads TGTGCCAGCAGTGAAGCGCTTCGGTGGACGGGCCGGGACAGGGTTGGTCAGCCCCAGCATTTT.

V usage is TRBV7-2 and J usage is TRBJ2-2, with D unclear. This CDR3 region has 12 residues. Trimming took 0 bases from V and 8 from J, leaving 4 bases between them. Germline loops: CDR1 SGHTA, CDR2 FQGNSA. This CDR3 reads CASSLAGGELFF. Written as DNA, the CDR3 is TGTGCCAGCAGCTTAGCCGGGGGGGAGCTGTTTTTT.

J is TRBJ2-5 and V is TRBV4-1; TRBD2 matches at 11 bases. Germline CDR1 and CDR2: MGHRA and YSYEKL. V was pared by 0 bases and J by 7 bases, with 10 bases of the junction left unmatched. The CDR3 is 17 residues long. The CDR3 sequence is CASSQESTSGKWATQYF. Here the CDR3 DNA reads TGCGCCAGCAGCCAAGAGTCGACTAGCGGGAAATGGGCGACCCAGTACTTC.

The chain recombines TRBV5-1 with TRBJ2-7; 9 bases match TRBD1. V was clipped by 4 bases and J by 12 bases; unmatched bases: 11. In germline, CDR1 is SGHRS, CDR2 YFSETQ. CDR3 length: 13 amino acids. CDR3 amino acids: CASSPISTGGTYF. In nucleotides, the CDR3 is TGCGCCAGCAGCCCAATATCGACAGGGGGGACGTACTTC.

The V and J genes are TRBV2 and TRBJ2-1; 7 nucleotides align to TRBD2. The length of the CDR3 is 14 residues. The V and J ends lost 7 bases and 2 bases, in that order; junction bases with no gene match: 5. Germline CDR1 is SNHLY and CDR2 is FYNNEI. This chain's CDR3 is CASIASGAYNEQFF. CDR3 sequence (DNA): TGTGCCAGCATTGCTAGCGGCGCCTACAATGAGCAGTTCTTC.

The chain links TRBV7-2 to TRBJ2-7; TRBD2 is a possible D gene (6 bases). V dropped 5 bases and J dropped 2 bases, with 16 bases sitting between them. The CDR3 runs to 15 residues. The germline V gene has CDR1 SGHTA and CDR2 FQGNSA. The CDR3 here is CASSPGDGPTYEQYF. DNA for the CDR3: TGTGCCAGCAGCCCGGGGGACGGCCCGACCTACGAGCAGTACTTC. Full variable domain (remainder filled in from reference TRBV7-2 and TRBJ2-7): GAGVSQSPSNKVTEKGKDVELRCDPISGHTALYWYRQSLGQGLEFLIYFQGNSAPDKSGLPSDRFSAERTGGSVSTLTIQRTQQEDSAVYLCASSPGDGPTYEQYFGPGTRLTVT.

The rearrangement joins TRBV30 to TRBJ2-1; maybe TRBD1 (7 bases). The germline V gene has CDR1 GTSNPN and CDR2 SVGIG (reference sequence). Trimming took 5 bases from V and 1 from J, leaving 24 bases between them. CDR3 length equals 18 residues. The CDR3 is CAWGKAGGRVGSYNEQFF. The CDR3 DNA sequence: TGTGCCTGGGGGAAAGCAGGGGGGAGAGTAGGTTCCTACAATGAGCAGTTCTTC.

The V and J genes are TRBV7-2 and TRBJ1-4, with D tentatively TRBD1 (6 bases). Germline V gene lookup returns CDR1 SGHTA and CDR2 FQGNSA. V shed 2 bases and J shed 8 bases, with 12 bases lying between them. CDR3 length: 14 residues. In nucleotides, the CDR3 is TGTGCCAGCAGCTTAAACGGGGGGGGCGAAAAACTGTTTTTT. Its translation: CASSLNGGGEKLFF.

The chain employs TRBV9 and TRBJ1-3; no clear D gene. In germline, CDR1 is SGDLS, CDR2 YYNGEE. With 0 bases removed from V and 3 bases from J, the gap between germline ends came to 19 bases. The CDR3 runs 18 residues. The CDR3 loop reads CASSVANSPGRYGNTIYF. The CDR3 DNA follows: TGTGCCAGCAGCGTAGCTAATTCCCCGGGAAGATATGGAAACACCATATATTTT.

The DNA for the CDR3 is TGTGCCAGCAGTGGAACAGGGGGGCTAAATAGCAATCAGCCCCAGCATTTT. It is translated as CASSGTGGLNSNQPQHF. The rearrangement joins TRBV2 to TRBJ1-5; 8 bases are a match to TRBD1. CDR3 length equals 17 residues. Losses at the gene ends were 4 bases for V and 0 bases for J; bases not matched to a gene: 8. Per the germline V gene, CDR1 is SNHLY and CDR2 is FYNNEI.

The chain links TRBV28 to TRBJ2-1; 11 bases match TRBD2. V shed 4 bases, J shed 10 bases, and the junction held 27 bases outside the gene matches. From germline, CDR1 is MDHEN and CDR2 SYDVKM. This CDR3 is 21 amino acids long. In nucleotides, the CDR3 is TGTGCCAGCAGTTACCCCCGGGGTATAGCGGGAGGGCCCTATAACGAAAAGGAGCAGTTCTTC. This gives the protein CASSYPRGIAGGPYNEKEQFF.

The chain uses TRBV5-1 and TRBJ2-1; D might be TRBD2 (5 bases). V was shortened by 0 bases and J by 14 bases, with 15 bases between the two germline ends. CDR1 and CDR2 (germline): SGHRS, YFSETQ. CDR3 length: 13 residues. The CDR3 DNA sequence: TGCGCCAGCAGCTTGGCCTACGGGGAGAGCAAGTTCTTC. Translation: CASSLAYGESKFF.

The rearrangement links TRBV4-1 to TRBJ2-7; no definite D call. Looked up from germline, CDR1 is MGHRA and CDR2 is YSYEKL. This CDR3 has 14 residues. V was pared by 0 bases and J by 0 bases, with 6 bases between. CDR3 in amino acids: CASSQDQRSYEQYF. DNA for the CDR3: TGCGCCAGCAGCCAAGATCAGCGCTCCTACGAGCAGTACTTC.